The clone carrying this T cell receptor (beta chain) was detected a few times. Antigen: not known. The PCR ran on 60 Vbeta and 13 Jbeta primers. Libraries were prepared by immunoSEQ multiplex PCR; TCRdb keeps only in-frame clonotypes and omits some of them. The table includes some 130,000 clones, over 60% detected once. This entry comes from a study of cytomegalovirus exposure and HLA in healthy donors. V shed 8 bases and J 4 bases; nucleotides not matched to a gene: 5. CDR1 and CDR2 (germline): SNHLY, FYNNEI. This CDR3 is built from 12 residues. General study findings and limits: TCR beta V- and J-gene trimming, according to a later analysis, was linked to a missense DCLRE1C variant. In vitro confirmation showed three CMV-associated chains to be CMV antigen specific.

The sample taken for sequencing was PBMCs. The chain has TRBV2 and TRBJ2-7; the match to TRBD1 covers 7 bases. The clonotype was recovered from a man under 40 in good health and CMV-seronegative. The CDR3 loop reads CASEGQSYEQYF. In nucleotides, the CDR3 is TGTGCCAGCGAGGGACAGTCGTACGAGCAGTACTTC.